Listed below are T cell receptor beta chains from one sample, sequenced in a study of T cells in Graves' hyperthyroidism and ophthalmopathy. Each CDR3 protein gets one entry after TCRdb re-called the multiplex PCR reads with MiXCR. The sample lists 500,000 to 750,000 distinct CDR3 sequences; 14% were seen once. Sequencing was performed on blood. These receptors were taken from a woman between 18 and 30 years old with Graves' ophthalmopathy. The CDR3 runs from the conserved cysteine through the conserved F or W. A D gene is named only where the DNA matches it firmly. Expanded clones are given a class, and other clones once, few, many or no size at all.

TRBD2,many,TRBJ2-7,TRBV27,TGTGCCAGCAGTTTCCTAGCGGGAAGCCCCTACGAGCAGTACTTC,CASSFLAGSPYEQYF
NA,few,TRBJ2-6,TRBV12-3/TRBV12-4,TGTGCCAGCAGTTTAGACAGTTACTCTGGGGCCAACGTCCTGACTTTC,CASSLDSYSGANVLTF
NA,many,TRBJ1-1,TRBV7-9,TGTGCCAGCAGCCCAGGGGCGCGGACGAGGACTGAAGCTTTCTTT,CASSPGARTRTEAFF
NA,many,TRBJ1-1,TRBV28,TGTGCCAGCAGTATCCCCGGGGTATGGACTGAAGCTTTCTTT,CASSIPGVWTEAFF
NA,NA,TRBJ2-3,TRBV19,TGTGCCAGTAGGGTGGCAGGGTTCACAGATACGCAGTATTTT,CASRVAGFTDTQYF
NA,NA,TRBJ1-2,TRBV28,TGTGCCAGCGCGTGGGCGGACTATGGCTACACCTTC,CASAWADYGYTF
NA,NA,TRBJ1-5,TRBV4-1,TGCGCCAGCAGCCCCTTCTTGCCCCAGCATTTT,CASSPFLPQHF
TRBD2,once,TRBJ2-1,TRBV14,TGTGCCAGCAGTGGCATACTAGCGGGAGGGAATGAGCAGTTCTTC,CASSGILAGGNEQFF
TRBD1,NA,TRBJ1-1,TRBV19,TGTGCCAGTTTACCACAGGGGCTCACTGAAGCTTTCTTT,CASLPQGLTEAFF
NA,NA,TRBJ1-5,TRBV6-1,TGTGCCACCGAAGGAGAGGTTCAGCCCCAGCATTTT,CATEGEVQPQHF
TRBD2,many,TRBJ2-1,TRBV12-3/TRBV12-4,TGTGCCAGCACCCCGCGGGGGACTCCCAACGGGGGGCAGTTCTTC,CASTPRGTPNGGQFF
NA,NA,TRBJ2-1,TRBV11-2,TGTGCCAGCAGCCGTCGGGGAGGCGGGGTTGGAGGACGACACAATGAGCAGTTCTTC,CASSRRGGGVGGRHNEQFF
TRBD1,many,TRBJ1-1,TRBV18,TGTGCCAGCTCACCAGTAAGGGGGCAGAACACTGAAGCTTTCTTT,CASSPVRGQNTEAFF
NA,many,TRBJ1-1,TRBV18,TGTGCCAGCTCACCGGGGGCAGAAATGAACACTGAAGCTTTCTTT,CASSPGAEMNTEAFF
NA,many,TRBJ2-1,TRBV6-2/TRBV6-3,TGTGCCAGCAGTCCGGGACAGGGGCGTCTTATAACTAGCGGGAGCATCAATGAGCAGTTCTTC,CASSPGQGRLITSGSINEQFF
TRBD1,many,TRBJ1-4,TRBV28,TGTGCCAGCAGCCCGGGACAGGGGAATGAAAAACTGTTTTTT,CASSPGQGNEKLFF
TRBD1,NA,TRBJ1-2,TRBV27,TGTGCCAGCAGTTTCGGACAGGACGTAGGGACCTATGGCTACACCTTC,CASSFGQDVGTYGYTF
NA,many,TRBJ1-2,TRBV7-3,TGTGCCAGCAGCTTAACCGGGTCCCATGGCTACACCTTC,CASSLTGSHGYTF
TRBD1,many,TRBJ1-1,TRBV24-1,TGTGCCACCAGTGGTGACAGGGCGGAAGCTTTCTTT,CATSGDRAEAFF
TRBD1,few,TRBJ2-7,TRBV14,TGTGCCAGCAGCGATACAGGGGTCGAGCAGTACTTC,CASSDTGVEQYF
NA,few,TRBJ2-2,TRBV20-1,TGCAGTGCTAGAGATTCCTACACCGGGGAGCTGTTTTTT,CSARDSYTGELFF
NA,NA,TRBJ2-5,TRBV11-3,TGTGCCAGCAGCCGAGGCTGGGGACAAGAGACCCAGTACTTC,CASSRGWGQETQYF
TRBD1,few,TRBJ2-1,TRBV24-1,TGTGCCACCAGTGACCCGGACAGGGACAATGAGCAGTTCTTC,CATSDPDRDNEQFF
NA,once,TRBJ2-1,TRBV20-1,TGCAGTGTCTTCCCCCCATCGAGCGATGAGCAGTTCTTC,CSVFPPSSDEQFF
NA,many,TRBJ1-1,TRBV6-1,TGTGCCAGCAGTTACGAACAGGGGAACACTGAAGCTTTCTTT,CASSYEQGNTEAFF
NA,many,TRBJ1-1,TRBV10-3,TGTGCCATCGCAGGGGATAGGAAGAACACTGAAGCTTTCTTT,CAIAGDRKNTEAFF
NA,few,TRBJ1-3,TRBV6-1,TGTGCCAGCAGTTTAGGACAGCCGGGAAACACCATATATTTT,CASSLGQPGNTIYF
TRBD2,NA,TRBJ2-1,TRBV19,TGTGCCAGTAGTATCCCGACTAGCGGGACAGGTAATGAGCAGTTCTTC,CASSIPTSGTGNEQFF
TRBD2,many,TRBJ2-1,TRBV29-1,TGCAGCGTTGAAGTCTCTAGCGGGAGGTCTTTTTCCTACAATGAGCAGTTCTTC,CSVEVSSGRSFSYNEQFF
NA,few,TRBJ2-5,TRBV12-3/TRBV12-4,TGTGCCAGCAGTACCCCGGCCCATCGGTGGGGAGAGACCCAGTACTTC,CASSTPAHRWGETQYF
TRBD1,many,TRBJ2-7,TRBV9,TGTGCCAGCAGCTCAGGGGGTGTGCAGTACTTC,CASSSGGVQYF
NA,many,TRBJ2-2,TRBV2,TGTGCCAGCCTTTCCGCCCAAATAGCATCCGGGGAGCTGTTTTTT,CASLSAQIASGELFF
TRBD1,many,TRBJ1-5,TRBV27,TGTGCCAGCAGAGGGAACGGGACAGGGGGCTGGAATCAGCCCCAGCATTTT,CASRGNGTGGWNQPQHF
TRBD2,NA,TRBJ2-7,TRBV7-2,TGTGCCAGCAGCATCGGGACTAGCGTTTCCGAGCAGTACTTC,CASSIGTSVSEQYF
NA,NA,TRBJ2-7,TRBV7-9,TGTGCCAGCAGCCCCCCGGGACAAAGGGCATACGAGCAGTACTTC,CASSPPGQRAYEQYF
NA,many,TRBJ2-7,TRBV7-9,TGTGCCAGCAGCCTGACAGGCCCTACCTACGAGCAGTACTTC,CASSLTGPTYEQYF
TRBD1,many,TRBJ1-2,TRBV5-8,TGTGCCAGCAGCTATGAATTGGACAGGCCAGGCGGCTACACCTTC,CASSYELDRPGGYTF
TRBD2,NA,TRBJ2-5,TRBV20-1,TGCAGTGCTACCTGGCGGGAGGGCCCGTGGTTAGGGACCCAGTACTTC,CSATWREGPWLGTQYF
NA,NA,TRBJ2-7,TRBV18,TGTGCCAGCACCGGGACTGTTCATACCTACGAGCAGTACTTC,CASTGTVHTYEQYF
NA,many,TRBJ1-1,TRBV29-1,TGCAGCGTTGAATACTACGCTGAAGCTTTCTTT,CSVEYYAEAFF